This TCR beta chain was recorded in a study of T cells in Graves' hyperthyroidism and ophthalmopathy (dated by TCRdb to the late 2010s). Regarding the complete study: Peripheral blood samples were taken at the time of initial diagnosis, prior to any treatment. A discovery cohort of approximately 97 patients, 43 with Graves' ophthalmopathy and approximately 57 with stable Graves' hyperthyroidism, was used to find distinguishing TCR V-J signatures. Prospective prediction of ophthalmopathy was tested in an independent validation cohort consisting of 18 hyperthyroidism patients and some 15 patients who later progressed to ophthalmopathy. The 75 to 100 discovery patients were divided at random into training and test sets in a 7:3 ratio. In about 6 Graves' hyperthyroidism patients, the study also compared T-cell repertoires from thyroid tissue with T-cell repertoires from blood. Following sampling, methimazole starting at 30 mg daily was given to hyperthyroidism patients, and high-dose intravenous methylprednisolone was given to ophthalmopathy patients. The paper describes TCR Vbeta CDR3 sequencing of 135 peripheral blood samples, made up of about 40 ophthalmopathy patients, more than 70 hyperthyroidism patients and some 17 progressor patients. Overall study results and their limits: Most expanded thyroid clonotypes (frequency above 0.001) were also detected in blood, suggesting blood repertoires may reflect thyroid immune responses. Sample size was not statistically predetermined, and blinding of investigators to group allocation was not performed. A model built on a 13 V-J signature distinguished ophthalmopathy from stable hyperthyroidism, reaching roughly 88% sensitivity and approximately 83% specificity in cross-validation and 80%/75% in testing. During validation, the model predicted progression to ophthalmopathy a median of approximately 6 months ahead of onset, with roughly 65% sensitivity and roughly 72% specificity.

Hyperthyroidism patients were aged 18 to 65 years and newly diagnosed, with disease duration of less than 2 months. The study excluded patients with uncontrolled infections, other autoimmune diseases, pregnancy or lactation. Diagnoses were based on clinical symptoms, serum thyroxine and TRAb, thyroid ultrasound and orbital computed tomography. Blood from progressor patients was collected at the time of first diagnosis with hyperthyroidism, before any ophthalmopathy symptoms had appeared. PBMCs were separated from around 9.1 ml of fresh peripheral blood using Ficoll-Paque density gradient centrifugation. Progressor patients were defined as those initially diagnosed with Graves' hyperthyroidism in whom ophthalmopathy developed during follow-up. Trizol reagent was used to extract total RNA, and RNA quality was then checked on an Agilent 2100 Bioanalyzer. TCR beta CDR3 regions were amplified from RNA transcripts. A first-round RT-PCR of the TCR CDR3 used the HTBI primer set with the Qiagen OneStep RT-PCR kit. Libraries were constructed in a second round of multiplex PCR, after which size selection and purification were performed. The libraries were sequenced on an Illumina HiSeq2000 using paired-end 100 bp reads. From the authors' description of their analysis: SOAPnuke was used to process the raw data, removing reads that contained adapters or uncalled bases, had a mean Phred below 15, or lacked an exact match to the constant primer or identifier. COPE v1.2.5 was used to merge the high-quality paired reads, and each unique nucleotide sequence was defined as a clonotype. MiTCR v1.1 was used to align clonotypes to the IMGT TRBV, TRBD and TRBJ reference segments. The analysis was restricted to V-J combinations with a frequency above 0.0001, which together covered about 99% of the repertoires. The TCS score was defined as the ratio of F50 (clonal expansion) to E x V (chaos), calculated using BLOSUM62-based TCRdist between CDR3 peptides within each V-J. Welch's t-statistics and random forest reduced roughly 530 V-J features to around 14, which were used in a naive Bayes classifier (R e1071). TCRdb trimmed the raw reads at Q25, called clones with MiXCR and kept productive beta chains. Rows are unified per CDR3 protein, each entry keeping the most common DNA and genes. The authors' filters were not applied to this entry. This sample lists roughly 160,000 distinct CDR3 sequences; less than 10% were detected once. The biggest ten clones account for over 20% of the sample.

This clonotype occurred many times. What this receptor recognizes is not known. Base qualities were left out, and no much larger clone turns up one base away. The CDR3 measures 13 amino acids from cysteine to phenylalanine. Solely the CDR3 DNA is kept, with 39 bases framed from the first base. CDR1 LNHDA and CDR2 SQIVND are derived from the germline V gene (reference sequence). V and J are truncated by 1 base and 3 bases respectively, leaving an intervening sequence of 7 bases. The clonotype comes from a woman aged 18-29 years with Graves' hyperthyroidism that later progressed to Graves' ophthalmopathy. The rearrangement combines TRBV19 with TRBJ2-7; the D gene cannot be named for sure. Input material: blood. This receptor carries the CDR3 CASSIGHLYEQYF. The nucleotides read TGTGCCAGTAGTATAGGACATCTCTACGAGCAGTACTTC.